Below are 2 T cell receptor beta chains sequenced from a single sample in a study of neoadjuvant anti-PD-1 for oral cavity cancer. Time point reported: after neoadjuvant nivolumab, at surgical resection. Repertoires were generated with immunoSEQ multiplex PCR, while TCRdb's copy carries only in-frame clones and drops some. Of thousands of clones detected, less than 75% appear once; the ten largest clones hold 2.5% to 3.5%. The specimen comprised PBMCs, sampled after nivolumab (anti-PD-1) treatment. All receptors derive from a person between 35 and 79 years old with oral cavity squamous cell carcinoma.

The J gene is TRBJ2-7, the V gene TRBV9; perhaps TRBD1 as D (5 bases). V lost 5 bases and J lost 0, with 12 bases in between. Germline V gene sequence: CDR1 SGDLS, CDR2 YYNGEE. This CDR3 has 14 residues. DNA of the CDR3: TGTGCCAGCAGTCAGGGCCCTAGCTCCTACGAGCAGTACTTC. Translation gives CASSQGPSSYEQYF.

In its sample, this clone is medium-sized. This chain joins TRBV7-9 and TRBJ1-1, with D unclear. The germline V gene encodes CDR1 SEHNR and CDR2 FQNEAQ (reference sequence). The germline V and J ends were trimmed by 1 base and 3 bases, with 6 bases remaining between them. There are 13 residues in the CDR3. The CDR3 coding sequence is TGTGCCAGCAGCTTAGGAGAGGACACTGAAGCTTTCTTT. Translating it yields CASSLGEDTEAFF.